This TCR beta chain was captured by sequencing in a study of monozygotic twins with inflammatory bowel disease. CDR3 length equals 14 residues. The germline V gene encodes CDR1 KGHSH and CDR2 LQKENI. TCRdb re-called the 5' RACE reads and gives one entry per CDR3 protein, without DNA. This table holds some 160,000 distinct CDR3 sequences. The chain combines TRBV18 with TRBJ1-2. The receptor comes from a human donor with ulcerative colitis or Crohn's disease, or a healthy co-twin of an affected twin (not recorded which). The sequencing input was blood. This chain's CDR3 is CASSPPSEIYGYTF.